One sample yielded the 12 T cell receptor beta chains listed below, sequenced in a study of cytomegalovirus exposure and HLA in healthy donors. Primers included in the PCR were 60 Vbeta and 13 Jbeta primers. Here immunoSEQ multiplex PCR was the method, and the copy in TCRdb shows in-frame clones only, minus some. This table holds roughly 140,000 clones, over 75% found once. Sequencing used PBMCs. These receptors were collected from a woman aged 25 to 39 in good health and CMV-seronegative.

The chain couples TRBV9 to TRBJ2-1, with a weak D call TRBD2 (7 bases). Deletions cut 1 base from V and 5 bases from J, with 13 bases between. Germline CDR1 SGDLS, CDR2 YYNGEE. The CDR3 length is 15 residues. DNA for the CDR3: TGTGCCAGCAGCGTAAGGGGGGGGGCGGACAATGAGCAGTTCTTC. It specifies CASSVRGGADNEQFF.

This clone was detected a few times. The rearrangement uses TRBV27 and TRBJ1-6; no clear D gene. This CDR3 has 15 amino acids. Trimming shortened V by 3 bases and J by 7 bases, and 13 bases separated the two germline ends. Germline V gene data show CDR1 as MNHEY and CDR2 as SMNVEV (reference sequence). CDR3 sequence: CASSLRAGMNSPLHF. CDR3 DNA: TGTGCCAGCAGTTTGAGGGCGGGGATGAATTCACCCCTCCACTTT.

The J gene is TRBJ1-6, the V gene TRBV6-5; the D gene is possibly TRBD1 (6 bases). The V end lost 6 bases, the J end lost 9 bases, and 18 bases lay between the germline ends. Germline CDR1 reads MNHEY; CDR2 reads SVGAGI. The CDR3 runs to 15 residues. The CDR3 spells CASRSRDMSGSPLHF. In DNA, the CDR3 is TGTGCCAGCAGGAGCCGGGACATGAGTGGTTCACCCCTCCACTTT.

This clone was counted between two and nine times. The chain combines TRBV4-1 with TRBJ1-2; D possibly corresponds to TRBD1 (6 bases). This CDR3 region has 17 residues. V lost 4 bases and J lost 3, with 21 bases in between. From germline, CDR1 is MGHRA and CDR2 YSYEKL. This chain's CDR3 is CASSPAAAGVVDYGYTF. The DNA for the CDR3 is TGCGCCAGCAGCCCCGCAGCGGCAGGGGTGGTAGACTATGGCTACACCTTC.

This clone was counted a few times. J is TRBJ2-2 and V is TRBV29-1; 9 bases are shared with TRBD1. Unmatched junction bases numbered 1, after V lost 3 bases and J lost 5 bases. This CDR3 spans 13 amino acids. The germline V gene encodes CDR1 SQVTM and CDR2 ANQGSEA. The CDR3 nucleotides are TGCAGCGTTGAGGACAGGGGTACCGGGGAGCTGTTTTTT. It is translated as CSVEDRGTGELFF.

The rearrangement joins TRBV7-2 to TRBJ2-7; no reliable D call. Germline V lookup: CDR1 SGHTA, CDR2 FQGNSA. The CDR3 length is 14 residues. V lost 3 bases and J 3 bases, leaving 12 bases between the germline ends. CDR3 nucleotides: TGTGCCAGCAGCTTTCAATCGGGTATCTACGAGCAGTACTTC. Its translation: CASSFQSGIYEQYF.

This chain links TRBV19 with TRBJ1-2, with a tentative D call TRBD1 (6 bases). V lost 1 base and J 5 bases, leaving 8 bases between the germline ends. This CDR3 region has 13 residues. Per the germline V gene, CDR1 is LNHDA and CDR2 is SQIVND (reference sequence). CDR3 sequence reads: CASSIAGQYGYTF. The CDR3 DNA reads TGTGCCAGTAGTATAGCCGGACAGTATGGCTACACCTTC. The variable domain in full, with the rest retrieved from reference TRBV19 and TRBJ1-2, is DGGITQSPKYLFRKEGQNVTLSCEQNLNHDAMYWYRQDPGQGLRLIYYSQIVNDFQKGDIAEGYSVSREKKESFPLTVTSAQKNPTAFYLCASSIAGQYGYTFGSGTRLTVV.

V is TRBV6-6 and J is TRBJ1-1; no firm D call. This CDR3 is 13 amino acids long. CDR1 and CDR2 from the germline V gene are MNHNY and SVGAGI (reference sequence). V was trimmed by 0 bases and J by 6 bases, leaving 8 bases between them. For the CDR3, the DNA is TGTGCCAGCAGTTACTCGTGGGGAGCTGAAGCTTTCTTT. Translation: CASSYSWGAEAFF.

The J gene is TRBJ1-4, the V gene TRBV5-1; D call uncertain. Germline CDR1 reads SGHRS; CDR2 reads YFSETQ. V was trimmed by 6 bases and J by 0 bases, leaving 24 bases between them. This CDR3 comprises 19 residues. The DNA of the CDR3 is TGCGCCAGCATAGAGGCTGGGAGGAGGGTAGGTGCAACTAATGAAAAACTGTTTTTT. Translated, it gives CASIEAGRRVGATNEKLFF.

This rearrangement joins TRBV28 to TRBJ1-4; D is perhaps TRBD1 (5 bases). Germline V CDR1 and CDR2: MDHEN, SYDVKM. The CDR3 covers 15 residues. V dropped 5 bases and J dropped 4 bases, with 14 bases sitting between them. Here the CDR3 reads CASSEAGRVNEKLFF. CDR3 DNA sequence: TGTGCCAGCAGTGAGGCGGGACGGGTTAATGAAAAACTGTTTTTT.

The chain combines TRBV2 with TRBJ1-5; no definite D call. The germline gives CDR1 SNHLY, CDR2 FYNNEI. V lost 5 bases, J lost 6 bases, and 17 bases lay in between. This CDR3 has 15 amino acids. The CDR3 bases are TGTGCCAGCAGTTCGTCGGGTTGGTCGAGTCAGCCCCAGCATTTT. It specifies CASSSSGWSSQPQHF.

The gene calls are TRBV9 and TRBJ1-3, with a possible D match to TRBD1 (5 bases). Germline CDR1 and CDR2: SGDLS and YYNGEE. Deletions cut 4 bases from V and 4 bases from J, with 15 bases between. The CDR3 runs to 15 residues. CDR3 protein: CASSPSGALGNTIYF. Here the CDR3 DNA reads TGTGCCAGCAGCCCCAGCGGGGCACTAGGAAACACCATATATTTT.